The 12 T cell receptor beta chains below come from one sample, sequenced in a study of T cells in narcolepsy. The assay was immunoSEQ multiplex PCR, and TCRdb's table has in-frame clones only and misses some. The sample has roughly 30,000 clones, approximately 85% seen once; the top ten hold more than 6.5%. The sample was memory (CD45RA-) CD4+ T cells from blood. The source of these receptors is a human donor in good health.

V and J are TRBV2 and TRBJ2-3; TRBD1 is a possible D gene (6 bases). V was trimmed by 2 bases and J by 4 bases, leaving 13 bases between them. There are 15 residues in the CDR3. In germline, CDR1 is SNHLY, CDR2 FYNNEI. As DNA, the CDR3 is TGTGCCAGCAGTGAACGTAGACCAGGGGCAGATACGCAGTATTTT. Protein product: CASSERRPGADTQYF.

J is TRBJ2-2 and V is TRBV5-1; D unresolved. V was pared by 6 bases and J by 6 bases, with 21 bases between. The CDR3 sequence is 16 residues long. Germline loops: CDR1 SGHRS, CDR2 YFSETQ. Here the CDR3 DNA reads TGCGCCAGCACCACTGGAAGTGGAACTGGGTCCGGGGAGCTGTTTTTT. Translated: CASTTGSGTGSGELFF.

V gene TRBV30 combines with J gene TRBJ1-5; maybe TRBD1 (5 bases). V dropped 1 base and J dropped 4 bases, with 17 bases sitting between them. The CDR3 is 16 residues long. Per the germline V gene, CDR1 is GTSNPN and CDR2 is SVGIG (reference sequence). CDR3 nucleotide sequence: TGTGCCTGGAGTGAGCTAGGGACGGCAAGAAATCAGCCCCAGCATTTT. Protein: CAWSELGTARNQPQHF. Supplemented by reference TRBV30 and TRBJ1-5, the full variable domain reads SQTIHQWPATLVQPVGSPLSLECTVEGTSNPNLYWYRQAAGRGLQLLFYSVGIGQISSEVPQNLSASRPQDRQFILSSKKLLLSDSGFYLCAWSELGTARNQPQHFGDGTRLSIL.

This rearrangement joins TRBV5-4 to TRBJ2-3; 7 nucleotides align to TRBD1. Germline V gene sequence: CDR1 SGHNT, CDR2 YYREEE (reference sequence). CDR3 size: 13 residues. The trim removed 2 bases at V and 6 bases at J, leaving 3 bases unmatched. CDR3 protein: CASSFNRGDTQYF. As DNA, the CDR3 is TGTGCCAGCAGCTTCAACAGGGGCGATACGCAGTATTTT.

The gene calls are TRBV10-2 and TRBJ2-7; D remains ambiguous. Trimming took 3 bases from V and 1 from J, leaving 16 bases between them. The CDR3 length is 16 residues. Germline V gene lookup returns CDR1 WSHSY and CDR2 SAAADI. DNA of the CDR3: TGCGCCAGCAGTGATATAGGGCAGGAGAGGTCCTACGAGCAGTACTTC. Translated, it gives CASSDIGQERSYEQYF.

This clone was detected only a few times. The CDR3 spells CASSLTGGTEAFF. For the CDR3, the DNA is TGTGCCAGCAGCTTGACAGGGGGTACTGAAGCTTTCTTT. The chain uses TRBV7-8 and TRBJ1-1; 9 nucleotides agree with TRBD1. Germline trimming cut 3 bases from V and 5 bases from J; bases unmatched to any gene: 1. There are 13 residues in the CDR3. Germline CDR1 SGHVS, CDR2 FQNEAQ.

The V and J genes are TRBV27 and TRBJ1-2, with unresolved D. Trimming cost V 7 bases and J 0 bases, with 15 bases left between them. This CDR3 region has 15 residues. CDR1 MNHEY and CDR2 SMNVEV come from the germline V gene (reference sequence). The CDR3 DNA sequence: TGTGCCAGCACCACATCCCTTCAAGCTAACTATGGCTACACCTTC. Residues: CASTTSLQANYGYTF.

The sample holds a few counts of this clone. The chain uses TRBV2 and TRBJ1-5, with D possibly being TRBD1 (5 bases). Germline lookup yields CDR1 SNHLY and CDR2 FYNNEI. This CDR3 has 16 residues. V shed 5 bases and J shed 0 bases, with 14 bases lying between them. The CDR3 DNA is TGTGCCAGCAGTCCCGGAGGGGCTGATAGCAATCAGCCCCAGCATTTT. Protein: CASSPGGADSNQPQHF.

The V and J genes are TRBV7-8 and TRBJ2-1; 11 bases are a match to TRBD2. Unmatched junction bases numbered 11, after V lost 1 base and J lost 6 bases. The germline V gene has CDR1 SGHVS and CDR2 FQNEAQ. The CDR3 runs 18 residues. The CDR3 nucleotides read TGTGCCAGCAGCTTAGGAGTACTAGCGGGAGTGGCGGGCAATGAGCAGTTCTTC. This codes for CASSLGVLAGVAGNEQFF.

The chain is built from TRBV20-1 and TRBJ1-1; D unclear. In germline, CDR1 is DFQATT, CDR2 SNEGSKA (reference sequence). The CDR3 sequence is 10 residues long. The CDR3 DNA is TGCGGAGGCCGGCGCACTGAAGCTTTCTTT. It translates to CGGRRTEAFF.

The chain has TRBV7-8 and TRBJ1-3; 9 nucleotides align to TRBD1. Germline-derived CDR1 and CDR2 are SGHVS and FQNEAQ. V lost 4 bases to trimming and J lost 3 bases; unmatched junction nucleotides: 7. The CDR3 loop spans 16 amino acids. The CDR3 here is CASSSWTGAFGNTIYF. For the CDR3, the DNA is TGTGCCAGCAGCTCCTGGACAGGGGCATTTGGAAACACCATATATTTT.

This clone is a singleton in its sample. J is TRBJ2-5 and V is TRBV5-6, with D perhaps TRBD1 (5 bases). This CDR3 region has 15 residues. Trimming removed 1 base at V and 1 base at J, with 11 bases between. The V gene's germline CDR1 is SGHDT and CDR2 YYEEEE. The CDR3 is CASSLSGRAQETQYF. CDR3 coding DNA: TGTGCCAGCAGCTTGTCAGGCAGGGCCCAAGAGACCCAGTACTTC.